This T cell receptor (beta chain) was observed in a study of blood T cells in healthy people across ages. With a J-beta primer mix and a sample-barcoded 5' primer, a second PCR ran roughly 6 to 11 cycles. Each CDR3 protein gets one entry after TCRdb re-called the 5' RACE reads with MiXCR. The data show 700,000 to 900,000 distinct CDR3 sequences, roughly 24% seen once. The table lists this clonotype with a few counts. V lost 6 bases and J lost 4; bases outside the gene matches: 9. The CDR3 sequence is 15 residues long. This sample was also put to use in a study of T cells of mothers and their children.

The V gene is TRBV12-3 or TRBV12-4, the J gene TRBJ2-5; 9 bases are shared with TRBD2. Sequenced sample: blood. The TCR was taken from a boy aged 5-17 years in good health. The CDR3 protein is CASSPPGLASETQYF. The DNA of the CDR3 is TGTGCCAGCAGCCCTCCGGGACTAGCTTCAGAGACCCAGTACTTC.